One sample yielded the 20 T cell receptor beta chains listed below, sequenced in a study of T cells in Graves' hyperthyroidism and ophthalmopathy. Researchers took RNA transcripts and amplified the TCR beta CDR3 regions from them. The TCR CDR3 first-round RT-PCR relied on the HTBI primer set. TCRdb itself ran the multiplex PCR reads through MiXCR, one entry per CDR3 protein. The repertoire holds fewer than 400,000 distinct CDR3 sequences, with approximately 15% as singletons. Sequencing was carried out using blood. The receptor set was obtained from a man aged 25-45 years with Graves' hyperthyroidism.

This clonotype has more than one count but fewer than ten. The rearrangement links TRBV10-1 to TRBJ2-3; weak D call: TRBD2 (6 bases). Germline CDR1 and CDR2: WNHNN and SYGVQD (reference sequence). The V and J ends lost 5 bases and 2 bases respectively, with 14 bases between them. This CDR3 region has 15 residues. The CDR3: CASSRRRGNTDTQYF. CDR3 nucleotides: TGCGCCAGCAGTCGCCGGCGGGGTAACACAGATACGCAGTATTTT.

This clonotype appeared a few times. The chain joins TRBV10-2 to TRBJ2-7, with D maybe TRBD2 (5 bases). CDR1 is WSHSY and CDR2 is SAAADI in the germline V gene. The V gene lost 4 bases and the J gene lost 4 bases, with 11 bases spanning the gap. CDR3 size: 13 residues. The CDR3 loop reads CASSGRGRYEQYF. The CDR3 DNA sequence: TGCGCCAGCAGTGGTAGAGGGCGGTACGAGCAGTACTTC.

This clonotype was detected many times. Here the CDR3 DNA reads TGCAGTGCCCCGGGACTAGCTAGGGATGAGCAGTTCTTC. Amino acids: CSAPGLARDEQFF. This chain joins TRBV20-1 and TRBJ2-1, with TRBD2 identical over 9 bases. Germline assignment: CDR1 DFQATT and CDR2 SNEGSKA (reference sequence). The CDR3 is 13 residues long. Trimming took 6 bases from V and 8 from J; bases not matched to a gene: 8.

The table lists this clonotype with many counts. The rearrangement links TRBV20-1 to TRBJ2-7; TRBD2 matches 11 bases. Germline CDR1 is DFQATT and CDR2 is SNEGSKA (reference sequence). Germline trimming cut 0 bases from V and 5 bases from J; bases unmatched to any gene: 9. This CDR3 has 16 amino acids. The CDR3 sequence: CSARDWGSGRANEQYF. The CDR3 DNA reads TGCAGTGCTAGAGATTGGGGTAGCGGGAGGGCCAACGAGCAGTACTTC.

CDR3: CAISEAGGSYEQYF. The CDR3 DNA reads as TGTGCCATCAGTGAGGCGGGAGGGTCCTACGAGCAGTACTTC. The chain recombines TRBV10-3 with TRBJ2-7; 9 bases fit TRBD2. CDR1 is ENHRY, CDR2 SYGVKD, per germline. The trim removed 2 bases at V and 1 base at J, leaving 0 bases unmatched. The CDR3 contains 14 residues.

The genes are TRBV20-1 and TRBJ2-7, with 8 bases identical to TRBD2. Per germline, CDR1 DFQATT and CDR2 SNEGSKA (reference sequence). This CDR3 has 13 amino acids. Trimming removed 5 bases from V and 0 bases from J; junction bases left unmatched: 3. CDR3 in DNA: TGCAGTGCTCGTAGCGGGGCCTCCTACGAGCAGTACTTC. Encoded protein: CSARSGASYEQYF.

In this sample, this clonotype turned up many times. The genes are TRBV20-1 and TRBJ2-5, with D possibly TRBD2 on 6 matching bases. This CDR3 region has 12 residues. The V gene's germline CDR1 is DFQATT and CDR2 SNEGSKA (reference sequence). With 6 bases removed from V and 0 bases from J, the gap between germline ends came to 8 bases. For the CDR3, the DNA is TGCAGTGCCGGACTAAACCAAGAGACCCAGTACTTC. It encodes CSAGLNQETQYF.

To note about this clonotype: This clone may be a read error of a much larger clone one base away. The chain joins TRBV5-1 to TRBJ2-5, with 7 bases matching TRBD1. The CDR3 runs to 14 residues. Germline values: CDR1 SGHRS, CDR2 YFSETQ. This CDR3 is CAGSLETGTETQYF. The CDR3 DNA is TGCGCCGGCAGCTTGGAGACAGGGACGGAGACCCAGTACTTC.

The sample holds many counts of this clonotype. The V gene is TRBV28, the J gene TRBJ2-2, with 12 nucleotides matching TRBD2. This CDR3 region has 14 residues. J lost 9 bases, V lost 4 bases, and 3 bases had no gene match. The germline gives CDR1 MDHEN, CDR2 SYDVKM. The DNA of the CDR3 is TGTGCCAGCAGTTCTAGCGGGAGGGCCCGGGAGCTGTTTTTT. This translates into CASSSSGRARELFF.

This clonotype was recorded at least ten times. The chain combines TRBV6-1 with TRBJ2-1; TRBD1 aligns across 8 bases. The V segment lost 5 bases and the J segment 7 bases; nucleotides outside the gene matches: 19. The CDR3 covers 18 residues. Germline CDR1 MNHNS, CDR2 SASEGT. This CDR3 reads CASSSPFPTGASVNEQFF. CDR3 sequence (DNA): TGTGCCAGCAGTTCACCGTTCCCGACAGGGGCAAGCGTAAATGAGCAGTTCTTC.

The chain recombines TRBV20-1 with TRBJ1-1; D gene uncertain. Trimming stripped 8 bases from V and 5 bases from J, with 15 bases between. The length of the CDR3 is 12 residues. Germline V gene lookup returns CDR1 DFQATT and CDR2 SNEGSKA (reference sequence). This chain's CDR3 is CSCAGGRTEAFF. In nucleotides, the CDR3 is TGCAGTTGCGCCGGAGGGAGGACTGAAGCTTTCTTT.

Worth noting for this clonotype: A read error is possible here, since a much larger clone lies one base away. V gene TRBV18 combines with J gene TRBJ2-5; no firm D call. CDR3 length: 13 amino acids. Germline V gene lookup returns CDR1 KGHSH and CDR2 LQKENI. The CDR3 sequence is CASPPTLLETQYF. As DNA, the CDR3 is TGTGCCAGCCCACCTACCCTTCTCGAGACCCAGTACTTC.

This sequence joins TRBV19 and TRBJ2-7; 10 positions agree with TRBD2. J lost 3 bases, V lost 9 bases, and 17 bases had no gene match. This CDR3 contains 17 residues. Germline V CDR1 and CDR2: LNHDA, SQIVND (reference sequence). The CDR3: CARKDPSGSQVFYEQYF. Written as DNA, the CDR3 is TGTGCCAGAAAGGACCCTAGCGGGAGCCAAGTATTCTACGAGCAGTACTTC.

This clonotype was counted at least ten times. This sequence joins TRBV7-3 and TRBJ2-5, with TRBD2 identical over 8 bases. V lost 5 bases and J lost 2; bases outside the gene matches: 1. The length of the CDR3 is 13 residues. Germline V gene sequence: CDR1 SGHTA, CDR2 FQGTGA. CDR3: CASSPSGQETQYF. CDR3 DNA: TGTGCCAGCAGCCCTAGCGGGCAAGAGACCCAGTACTTC.

This clonotype was seen a handful of times. The CDR3 nucleotides are TGTGCCAGCAGCTCCGAGCTGCGAGATACGCAGTATTTT. Translation: CASSSELRDTQYF. The rearrangement links TRBV14 to TRBJ2-3; D unresolved. CDR3 length equals 13 residues. V lost 5 bases and J lost 5, with 11 bases in between. CDR1 is SGHDN, CDR2 FVKESK, per germline.

In its sample, this clonotype was seen many times. The chain uses TRBV3-1 and TRBJ2-7; weak D call: TRBD2 (5 bases). The V gene's germline CDR1 is LGHDT and CDR2 YNNKEL (reference sequence). This CDR3 comprises 17 residues. Trimming stripped 3 bases from V and 1 base from J, with 19 bases between. DNA of the CDR3: TGTGCCAGCAGCCACCAAAGGGAGCGCACATCTTCCTACGAGCAGTACTTC. Protein: CASSHQRERTSSYEQYF.

The rearrangement links TRBV11-2 to TRBJ2-3; 13 positions agree with TRBD2. The trim removed 6 bases at V and 7 bases at J, leaving 7 bases unmatched. The CDR3 spans 15 residues. CDR1 is SGHAT and CDR2 is FQNNGV in the germline V gene. The CDR3 is CASRQPGLAGHTQYF. In DNA, the CDR3 is TGTGCCAGCAGACAACCGGGACTAGCGGGACATACGCAGTATTTT.

The chain recombines TRBV6-5 with TRBJ2-7; D may be TRBD2 (6 bases). CDR1 is MNHEY, CDR2 SVGAGI, per germline. This CDR3 has 13 amino acids. V lost 0 bases and J lost 5, with 8 bases in between. CDR3: CASSYSERDEQYF. The CDR3 DNA is TGTGCCAGCAGTTACTCCGAGCGGGACGAGCAGTACTTC.

This chain's CDR3 is CASRYGTSEHYEQYF. For the CDR3, the DNA is TGTGCCAGCAGATATGGGACTAGCGAACACTACGAGCAGTACTTC. The chain employs TRBV3-1 and TRBJ2-7; 10 nucleotides match TRBD2. The germline V gene has CDR1 LGHDT and CDR2 YNNKEL (reference sequence). The CDR3 runs to 15 residues. The ends lost 6 bases at V and 3 bases at J; junction bases unmatched: 8.

This clonotype occurred a few times. This chain uses TRBV5-5 with TRBJ2-7, with D unclear. Germline V CDR1 and CDR2: SGHKS, YYEKEE (reference sequence). The CDR3 is 18 amino acids. Between the trimmed V and J ends, which lost 1 base and 2 bases, there was a span of 22 bases. CDR3 nucleotides: TGTGCCAGCAGCTTGACCAAGGGCGCGGAGACTTCCCCCTACGAGCAGTACTTC. Encoded protein: CASSLTKGAETSPYEQYF.